What follows is one T cell receptor (beta chain) and its context. This specimen belongs to a study of OX40 agonist ivuxolimab in advanced cancers. Study context: Patients took ivuxolimab, an agonistic anti-OX40 (CD134) antibody. Enrolled patients in dose escalation had cancers that were hepatocellular carcinoma, melanoma, renal cell or head and neck cancer.

Per germline, CDR1 MDHEN and CDR2 SYDVKM. The CDR3 contains 14 residues. Between the trimmed V and J ends, which lost 6 bases and 8 bases, there was a span of 19 bases. Some clones are missing from TCRdb's copy, which holds only in-frame ones; the method was immunoSEQ multiplex PCR. The sample shows 70,000 to 80,000 clones, over 75% of them seen only once. The gene calls are TRBV28 and TRBJ1-2; possibly TRBD1 for D (6 bases). The receptor was derived from an adult with an advanced solid tumor such as melanoma, head and neck, liver or kidney cancer. This sample comprised CD4+ or CD8+ T cells sorted from blood, obtained in a trial of the OX40 agonist ivuxolimab. CDR3 nucleotide sequence: TGTGCCAGCAGCACCCTGGGGGGCGTGGGGGGCTACACCTTC. Translating it yields CASSTLGGVGGYTF.